The text below deals with one TCR beta chain. Its binding antigen is unknown. Base qualities are missing; no much larger clone stands one base away. The library was obtained by the immunoSEQ multiplex PCR assay. For the multiplex PCR, a mixture combining 60 forward primers for TCR Vbeta segments and 13 reverse primers for TCR Jbeta segments was used. Amplification of the CDR3 region of rearranged TCR beta genes was performed with a multiplex PCR assay on genomic DNA. On the Illumina HiSeq System, the amplified TCR beta libraries were sequenced as 87-base-pair reads. In the paper's pipeline: A later analysis counted some 80 million unique TCR beta chains across the 550 to 800 repertoires, and 9 million to 14 million of these chains were shared by at least two donors. A nearest-neighbor algorithm error-corrected the raw reads and collapsed the reads into unique sequences, merging closely related sequences to remove PCR and sequencing errors. CDR3 sequences were aligned to IMGT reference sequences to assign V, D and J gene segments. For a sequence to be retained, a match of at least six nucleotides to both a V gene segment and a J gene segment was required. Rearrangements were classified as productive when the CDR3 lacked stop codons and remained in frame with V and J, and all other rearrangements were classified as non-productive. Following IMGT convention, CDR3 was defined as the stretch from the second conserved V-encoded cysteine up to the conserved J-encoded phenylalanine. In an earlier analysis of more than 550 of the donors, sequences lacking an unambiguous match to a single V gene segment were excluded. An earlier analysis of a few hundred of the donors classified V segments as functional when productive rearrangements were above 56.7% and as segregating when the standard deviation between donors was above 5%. A statistical classification framework was built for diagnosing cytomegalovirus status from the catalog of TCR beta chain sequences. In a later analysis, TCR nucleotide sequences were compared against IMGT/GENE-DB human TR gene sequences so that V and J genes could be assigned. The TCRdist pipeline was used in a later analysis to assign CDR3 sequences and most-parsimonious VDJ recombination scenarios. A later analysis defined each TCR beta chain by its CDR3 amino acid sequence plus V-gene family, and excluded reads lacking a unique V-gene family. As a way to deal with suspected cross-contamination and a sequencing artifact, a later analysis dropped approximately 590 nucleotide sequences that were highly shared and had low generation probability. In a later analysis, a clonal expansion index was calculated for each public chain from normalized within-repertoire ranks of inferred template counts. In a later analysis, generation probabilities were computed using a VDJ recombination model fitted to out-of-frame rearrangements, and the results were checked against IGoR. In a later analysis, TCR-TCR, TCR-HLA and TCR-CMV co-occurrence was scored with hypergeometric tests, and a repertoire-size bias correction was applied to TCR pairs. A later analysis estimated false discovery rates by permuting HLA or CMV assignments 20 times. In a later analysis, co-occurring TCRs were grouped using DBSCAN, with TCRdist sequence similarity added in when clustering inside HLA-allele-positive subsets. Repertoires with fewer than 30,000 or more than 120,000 public chains, plus five repertoires with anomalous nucleotide sharing, were excluded from co-occurrence clustering. Drawn from immuneACCESS, this table holds only the in-frame rearrangements with V and J called that TCRdb kept. Clones are partly lost; checked studies trace under half to an unresolved V gene and leave the rest unexplained. V and J calls and clone size are given by that table; D and trimming were obtained from the DNA. Within this sample are about 170,000 clones, with over 75% of them counted one time only. The top ten clones comprise about 3.1% of the sample.

The cohort comprised some 730 healthy bone marrow donors. All cohort members were sampled while nominally healthy, although unrecorded immune exposures were likely present. The donor tested CMV seronegative, placing the donor among the 300 to 400 seronegative members of the cohort. A peripheral blood sample was collected from each donor, and TCR beta sequencing was performed on peripheral blood mononuclear cells. The Qiagen DNeasy Blood Extraction Kit was used to extract genomic DNA from the blood cell samples. The data were taken from a study of cytomegalovirus exposure and HLA in healthy donors (TCRdb year 2017). In terms of the full investigation: An earlier analysis of several hundred of the donors reported about 290 Gb of sequence data and roughly 100 million unique TCR beta sequences from about 179 million T cells. Around 300 gigabases of sequencing data and approximately 85 million unique TCR sequences were included in an early release covering over 600 HLA-typed donors. Of the roughly 400 genotyped donors, about 80% fell in the genetic ancestry cluster associated with self-reported Caucasian donors. The study was designed to test whether signatures of past pathogen exposure could be identified by cataloging public T cell receptors. The T cell repertoires of under 750 subjects were profiled by immunosequencing and related to cytomegalovirus serostatus. In addition to the first cohort of about 650 subjects, a separate validation cohort of about 120 different subjects was used. The study combined high-throughput TCR immunosequencing, statistical association of individual TCRs with disease status, and machine learning to predict cytomegalovirus infection status. In a later analysis, previously published TCR beta repertoires from 550 to 700 donors were re-analyzed and high-resolution HLA genotyping was added so that TCR occurrence patterns could be studied. In the later analysis, no new phenotypic data were used to find candidate immune exposures; instead, reliance was placed on TCR beta sequences and their occurrence across donors. To decide whether each TCR beta V gene segment behaved as functional or pseudogenic, an earlier analysis of several hundred of the donors relied on high-throughput TCR beta sequencing. Alongside the repertoire data, information on donor age, sex, ethnicity and CMV serostatus was compiled. In a later genetic analysis, genome-wide SNP genotypes for about 60% of the 666 donors were used, and that subset was treated as a discovery cohort. Every discovery cohort repertoire had been produced on one sequencing platform. Class I and class II HLA loci were covered by the typing at four-digit resolution. The number of donors typed differed by locus, with about 629-630 for A, B, C, DRB1 and DQB1, roughly 520 for DQA1, 600 to 610 for DPA1, and some 440 for DPB1. Because of strong linkage in the cohort, roughly 5 DR-DQ haplotypes were treated as single units for association and clustering. Across around 400 genotyped donors of the cohort, an average of roughly 250,000 unique TCR beta nucleotide sequences per donor were sequenced, and roughly 20% of those sequences were non-productive.

What the work shows at the level of the full study, not this receptor alone: The earlier analysis of some 560 of the donors excluded some 15 rarely observed V segments, including chromosome 9 orphons, because counts were too low. Correlated functional status among segregating V segments might reflect linkage disequilibrium, but an unknown experimental factor could not be ruled out. In a later analysis, TCR association rates were found to vary across HLA loci, with the most associated TCRs seen for DRB1 alleles and the fewest for HLA-C alleles. Cytomegalovirus status was reported to be diagnosed by the classifier with high specificity and sensitivity in both the original and validation cohorts. Assigning TCR associations to individual alleles was difficult when HLA alleles, especially DR and DQ, strongly co-occurred. The study gave a list of around 170 TCR beta chains associated with cytomegalovirus. Roughly uniform sequencing depth across donors was assumed in presence/absence analyses, although this assumption may not hold. A later analysis found that HLA-associated TCR beta chains were more clonally expanded and had lower generation probabilities than equally common non-associated chains. In an earlier analysis of roughly 500 of the donors, most TCR beta V segments appeared in productive rearrangements about 87% or about 30% of the time, broadly matching IMGT annotations. Compared with the approximately 720-donor mean, donors in an Asian-associated ancestry cluster had fewer N-insertions in productive TCRs, according to a later genetic analysis. In vitro tests confirmed that a few of the cytomegalovirus-associated TCR beta chains recognize cytomegalovirus antigens. The sequencing pipeline was judged likely to have produced a cluster of highly shared sequence variants as a technical artifact. For the cohort, immune exposure information was limited to CMV serostatus. A later analysis associated about 17,000 TCR beta sequences with specific HLA alleles at a false discovery rate of 0.05. While some public TCRs were present in many individuals, most TCR sequences turned up only very rarely across donors. This cohort had only TCR beta chains sequenced, and the lack of alpha or paired-chain data limited which features could be detected. The 87-base-pair reads could not distinguish some IMGT-functional V segments, including TRBV6-2 and TRBV6-3, so those segments were excluded. In a later analysis, several top co-occurrence clusters were reported to appear linked to parvovirus B19, influenza, CMV and Epstein-Barr virus. Because some donors lacked HLA typing at each locus, the association tests relied only on the typed subset. Most CMV-associated TCR beta chains appeared to be HLA-restricted in a later analysis, and the HLA associations seemed to be driven largely by CMV exposure. According to the authors, the approach could potentially be generalized to other disease states and immunological phenotypes. A further reported finding was that TCR beta sequences accurately predicted the HLA-A and HLA-B alleles for most subjects in the first cohort. In a later genetic analysis, a missense DCLRE1C variant was associated with V-gene and J-gene trimming of TCR beta chains, and the association was replicated in an independent cohort.

The germline V gene yields MNHEY for CDR1 and SVGAGI for CDR2. The CDR3 spans 13 residues, from the cysteine through the phenylalanine. CDR3 DNA is the only sequence kept; it has 39 bases, read in frame from the first base. For this chain, trimming is 2 bases at the V end and 6 bases at the J end, and the number of junction bases without a gene match is 3. This TCR came from a female donor in good health and CMV-seronegative. Material: PBMCs. The chain employs TRBV6-5 and TRBJ1-2, with TRBD1 matching 7 junction bases. The sequence in DNA is TGTGCCAGCAGTTACGGGACAGAAAATGGCTACACCTTC. It translates to CASSYGTENGYTF.